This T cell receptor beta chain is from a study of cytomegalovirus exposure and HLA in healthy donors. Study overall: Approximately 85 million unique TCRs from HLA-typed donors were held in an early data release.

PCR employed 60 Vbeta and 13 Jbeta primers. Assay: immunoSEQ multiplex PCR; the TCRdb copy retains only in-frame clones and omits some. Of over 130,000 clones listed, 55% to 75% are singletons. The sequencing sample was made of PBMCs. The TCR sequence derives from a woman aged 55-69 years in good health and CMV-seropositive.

The CDR3 loop reads CASSLDTTSGRPFFEQYF. DNA of the CDR3: TGTGCCAGCAGTTTAGATACAACTAGCGGGAGGCCTTTTTTCGAGCAGTACTTC. V is TRBV28 and J is TRBJ2-7, with TRBD2 matching over 12 bases. The CDR3 is made up of 18 amino acids. V dropped 2 bases and J dropped 6; count of bases not matched to a gene: 14. Germline V gene data show CDR1 as MDHEN and CDR2 as SYDVKM.